Shown below are 6 T cell receptor beta chains from a single sample sequenced in a study of brain T cells in children with intractable seizures. Profiling relied on immunoSEQ multiplex PCR, and the TCRdb table lists in-frame clones only, not all of them. The table records approximately 330,000 clones, roughly 93% of them present only once. Time point denoted: blood from clinic visit 5 months post-surgery; TSC patient then seizure free. The sequencing used peripheral blood, collected more than 4 months after surgery. Every receptor here comes from a boy under two years old with tuberous sclerosis and intractable seizures.

The V call is TRBV2, the J call TRBJ2-2, with a possible D match to TRBD1 (6 bases). Trimming removed 6 bases at V and 4 bases at J, with 15 bases between. This CDR3 is built from 15 residues. Germline CDR1 is SNHLY and CDR2 is FYNNEI. DNA of the CDR3: TGTGCCAGCAGAGATTATATGACAGGCACCGGGGAGCTGTTTTTT. It yields the protein CASRDYMTGTGELFF.

The CDR3 loop is CASSIGELNQPQHF. The CDR3 DNA reads as TGTGCCAGTAGTATTGGGGAACTCAATCAGCCCCAGCATTTT. The rearrangement links TRBV19 to TRBJ1-5, with D uncertain. This CDR3 is 14 amino acids long. V shed 3 bases and J shed 3 bases, with 9 bases lying between them. Germline V gene data show CDR1 as LNHDA and CDR2 as SQIVND (reference sequence).

This clone was picked up one time. The rearrangement links TRBV4-1 to TRBJ2-7, with 9 bases lining up with TRBD1. Trimming took 1 base from V and 2 from J; bases not matched to a gene: 3. The CDR3 has 15 amino acids. Germline lookup yields CDR1 MGHRA and CDR2 YSYEKL. DNA for the CDR3: TGCGCCAGCAGCCAAGGGACAGGGGTACCCTACGAGCAGTACTTC. It codes for CASSQGTGVPYEQYF.

The chain carries TRBV5-6 and TRBJ1-1, with D hard to call. V gave up 1 base and J gave up 1 base, with 11 bases separating them. The CDR3 consists of 15 residues. CDR1 and CDR2 (germline): SGHDT, YYEEEE. The CDR3 DNA reads TGTGCCAGCAGCTTGTGGCCTAGGACGAACACTGAAGCTTTCTTT. As protein: CASSLWPRTNTEAFF.

This chain uses TRBV12-5 with TRBJ2-1; TRBD2 aligns across 7 bases. The ends lost 0 bases at V and 6 bases at J; junction bases unmatched: 8. CDR3 length equals 16 residues. The germline gives CDR1 LGHNT, CDR2 FRNRAP. CDR3 amino acids: CASGLVLSGIPNEQFF. CDR3 in DNA: TGTGCTAGTGGTTTGGTACTAAGCGGGATCCCCAATGAGCAGTTCTTC.

This sequence joins TRBV6-2 or TRBV6-3 and TRBJ1-5; TRBD1 matches 7 bases. The CDR3 totals 16 residues. The germline gives CDR1 MNHEY, CDR2 SVGEGT. V shed 5 bases, J shed 2 bases, and the junction held 9 bases outside the gene matches. The CDR3 spells CASSALQGRGNQPQHF. CDR3 coding DNA: TGTGCCAGCAGTGCACTACAGGGGAGAGGCAATCAGCCCCAGCATTTT.